This TCR beta chain was obtained from a study of blood T cell repertoires in COVID-19 (dated by TCRdb to the early 2020s). Looking at the study overall: Samples covering the acute and convalescent phases of COVID-19 were provided by collaborators in the United States, Italy and Spain. The material from the prospective study consisted of cDNA or gDNA derived from T cells, B-cell-depleted T cells, or PBMCs. Subjects who had been exposed to COVID-19, were actively infected with it, or had recovered from it provided the deeply sampled blood TCRbeta repertoires that made up the dataset. The repertoires were made available in a free public database intended to serve as a resource for research on the immune response to SARS-CoV-2. The samples were drawn from two sources: the first 160 participants of the ongoing ImmuneRACE study, and some 1,300 subjects contributed by 6 global collaborators. Sample metadata almost always included a de-identified subject ID, COVID-19 status, age in years and sex. Where available, HLA class I and class II types were taken from metadata supplied by the sample provider and were not determined by assay-based typing.

CDR1 and CDR2, looked up from the germline V gene (reference sequence), are LNHDA and SQIVND. The germline V and J ends show losses of 6 bases and 3 bases respectively, and no gene match explains 4 bases of the junction. The CDR3 numbers 14 residues from cysteine through phenylalanine. The DNA shown is the 42-base CDR3, in frame from base 1. General findings and caveats noted by the study authors: The amount of clinical and demographic metadata varied by source and participant and was provided uncurated.

TCRbeta CDR3 regions were amplified from genomic DNA by means of the immunoSEQ Assay, a bias-controlled multiplex PCR. The published analysis was carried out like this. The number of nucleated cells in each sample was estimated from the amplification of reference gene primers within the assay. To quantify the absolute abundance of each unique TCRbeta CDR3 rearrangement, sequence reads were collapsed and filtered. Productive Simpson clonality was computed per sample as the square root of Simpson's diversity index over productive rearrangements. TCRdb holds this immuneACCESS table with in-frame rearrangements only. Some clones are missing; in checked studies, unresolved V genes explain under half, and the rest has no known cause. V, J and clone size reflect that table, while D and trimming were determined from the DNA. This sample lists 170,000 or so clones; roughly 90% were detected once. In total, the top ten clones hold about 0.54% of the sample.

For this clone: Its antigen is unknown. Within one base of it there is no much larger clone, and no base qualities were kept.

Collaborating institutions collected whole blood in K2EDTA tubes following their own protocols. Collaborator samples were shipped for TCRbeta analysis as frozen whole blood, isolated PBMCs, or DNA extracted from either sample type. The rearranged chain carries TRBV19 and TRBJ1-4, with TRBD1 matching 7 junction bases. The receptor was derived from a middle-aged man with acute or convalescent COVID-19. Sequencing was performed on peripheral blood. The CDR3: CASSPTGSNEKLFF. In nucleotides, the sequence is TGTGCCAGTAGCCCGACAGGGTCTAATGAAAAACTGTTTTTT.